This TCR beta chain was captured by sequencing in a study of cytomegalovirus exposure and HLA in healthy donors. Whole-study results and caveats: In vitro work confirmed that a few CMV-associated chains recognize CMV antigens.

The CDR3 has 11 amino acids. V was shortened by 3 bases and J by 6 bases, with 3 bases between the two germline ends. The germline V gene has CDR1 MNHEY and CDR2 SMNVEV (reference sequence). Worth noting for this clone: As yet, its antigen is unknown.

Clones were read by immunoSEQ multiplex PCR, and TCRdb kept only the in-frame ones, dropping some. The sample has over 110,000 clones, around nine tenths seen once. This clonotype was sampled from a man younger than 35 in good health and CMV-seropositive. This chain connects TRBV27 to TRBJ1-5, with D hard to call. Sample: PBMCs. The CDR3 nucleotides read TGTGCCAGCAGTTTTAGTCAGCCCCAGCATTTT. Its protein product is CASSFSQPQHF.